This is a list of T cell receptor beta chains from one sample in a study of long-term antiretroviral therapy in people with HIV. TCRdb's copy holds only in-frame clones and misses some; the assay was immunoSEQ multiplex PCR. The repertoire holds about 39,000 clones, with about nine tenths as singletons. The sample in question was unsorted PBMCs, obtained 1.2 years after starting antiretroviral therapy. Receptor source: a woman between 50 and 59 years old with HIV. The CDR3 runs from the conserved cysteine through the conserved F or W.

V gene	J gene	CDR3 protein
TRBV2	TRBJ1-3	CASSEAGGNTIYF
TRBV4-1	TRBJ2-6	CASSLVGGVGANVLTF
TRBV7-2	TRBJ1-6	CASSLGRVHNSPLHF
TRBV10-3	TRBJ2-1	CAISVSAGTGPLSYNEQFF
TRBV30	TRBJ1-1	CAWVADINTEAFF
TRBV10-3	TRBJ2-7	CAISVDRGYEQYF
TRBV7-9	TRBJ1-5	CASSPDGNQPQHF
TRBV6-5	TRBJ2-3	CASSSYSGSSTDTQYF
TRBV10-3	TRBJ2-1	CAISEPSGYNEQFF
TRBV6-1	TRBJ2-1	CASSPGQRGRGEQFF
TRBV18	TRBJ2-5	CASSPQNLGGPETQYF
TRBV23-1	TRBJ2-7	CASSQSPGQGSLPPYEQYF
TRBV11-3	TRBJ1-5	CASSLGGSNQPQHF
TRBV7-9	TRBJ2-3	CASSLALMGDTQYF
TRBV2	TRBJ1-4	CASSPTGGGNEKLFF
TRBV6-6	TRBJ1-5	CASRGGSPQHF
TRBV5-6	TRBJ2-5	CASSLEGGETQYF
TRBV5-8	TRBJ2-7	CASSLQGYEQYF
TRBV18	TRBJ1-4	CASSPLQGQGANEKLFF
TRBV7-6	TRBJ2-7	CASSLLGQPKFSYEQYF
TRBV6-5	TRBJ1-2	CASSGINSNGYTF
TRBV4-2	TRBJ2-7	CASSQGRDREAYEQYF
TRBV6-5	TRBJ1-2	CASSREGGRSGYTF
TRBV4-3	TRBJ1-1	CASSQDMATGSNTEAFF
TRBV4-3	TRBJ2-7	CASSQGQGGSHEQYF
TRBV9	TRBJ1-6	CASSVGRYNSPLHF
TRBV25-1	TRBJ1-2	CASSEGRGYGYTF
TRBV9	TRBJ2-7	CASSVDGGQPYEQYF
TRBV7-3	TRBJ2-3	CASSLTQRGSADTQYF
TRBV15	TRBJ2-3	CATSALTSGSTDTQYF
TRBV7-3	TRBJ1-2	CASTSGQVNGYTF
TRBV7-9	TRBJ1-2	CASSLGNNYGYTF
TRBV29-1	TRBJ2-6	CSVEDLAESSGANVLTF
TRBV5-4	TRBJ2-5	CASSFSGSQETQYF
TRBV7-9	TRBJ1-6	CAPARIDSYNSPLHF
TRBV18	TRBJ1-5	CASSTGTGKSGLPQHF
TRBV6-5	TRBJ1-2	CASSYGGHPYGYTF
TRBV6-1	TRBJ1-1	CASSERQGENTEAFF
TRBV27	TRBJ2-5	CASSVLAGGPETQYF
TRBV2	TRBJ1-3	CASSGGAGNTIYF
TRBV6-5	TRBJ2-3	CASSYSAGGPTDTQYF
TRBV6-1	TRBJ1-6	CASSESRDSPLHF
TRBV11-2	TRBJ1-5	CASSLVGGAKNQPQHF
TRBV7-3	TRBJ2-2	CASSLTRLAGTGELFF
TRBV6-4	TRBJ2-7	CASSSGTGGPYEQYF
TRBV2	TRBJ1-5	CASSVAGEQPQHF